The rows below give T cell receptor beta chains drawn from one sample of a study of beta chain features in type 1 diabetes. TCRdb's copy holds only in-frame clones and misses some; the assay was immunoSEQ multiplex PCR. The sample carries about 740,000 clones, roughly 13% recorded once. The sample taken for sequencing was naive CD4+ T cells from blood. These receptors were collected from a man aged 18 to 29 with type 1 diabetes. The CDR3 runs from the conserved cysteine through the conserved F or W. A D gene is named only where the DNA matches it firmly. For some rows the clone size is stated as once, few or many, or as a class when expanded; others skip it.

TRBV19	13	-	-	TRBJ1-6	CASMEALNSPLHF	TGTGCCAGTATGGAGGCCCTCAATTCACCCCTCCACTTT
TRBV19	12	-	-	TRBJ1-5	CASQGSNQPQHF	TGTGCCAGCCAGGGGAGCAATCAGCCCCAGCATTTT
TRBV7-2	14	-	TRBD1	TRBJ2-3	CASSEAGGTDTQYF	TGTGCCAGCAGTGAGGCAGGGGGAACAGATACGCAGTATTTT
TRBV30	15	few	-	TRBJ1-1	CAWTPPVGDNTEAFF	TGTGCCTGGACCCCCCCGGTAGGAGATAACACTGAAGCTTTCTTT
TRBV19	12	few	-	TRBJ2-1	CASSMLGIEQFF	TGTGCCAGTAGTATGTTAGGGATTGAGCAGTTCTTC
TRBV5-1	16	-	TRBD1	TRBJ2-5	CASSPPTGVGQETQYF	TGCGCCAGCAGCCCCCCGACAGGGGTAGGCCAAGAGACCCAGTACTTC
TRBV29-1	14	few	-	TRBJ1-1	CSVGKIHMNTEAFF	TGCAGCGTTGGTAAAATACATATGAACACTGAAGCTTTCTTT
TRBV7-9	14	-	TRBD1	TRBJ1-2	CASSSGQGYYGYTF	TGTGCCAGCAGCTCGGGACAGGGGTACTATGGCTACACCTTC
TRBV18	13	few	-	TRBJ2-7	CASSPGLNYEQYF	TGTGCCAGCTCACCAGGACTGAACTACGAGCAGTACTTC
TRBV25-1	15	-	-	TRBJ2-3	CASSEYRGCTDTQYF	TGTGCCAGCAGTGAATATAGGGGATGCACAGATACGCAGTATTTT
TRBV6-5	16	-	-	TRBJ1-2	CASSYSRDGGTYGYTF	TGTGCCAGCAGTTACTCGCGGGACGGGGGAACCTATGGCTACACCTTC
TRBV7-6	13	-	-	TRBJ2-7	CASSYKTDEEQYF	TGTGCCAGCAGCTACAAAACAGATGAAGAGCAGTACTTC
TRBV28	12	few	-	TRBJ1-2	CASSSGIGGYTF	TGTGCCAGCAGTTCGGGTATCGGCGGCTACACCTTC
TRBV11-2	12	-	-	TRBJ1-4	CASSLDSEKLFF	TGTGCCAGCAGCTTAGATTCGGAAAAACTGTTTTTT
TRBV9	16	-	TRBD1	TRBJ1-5	CASSAGQGFNEQPQHF	TGTGCCAGCAGCGCAGGACAGGGTTTTAACGAACAGCCCCAGCATTTT
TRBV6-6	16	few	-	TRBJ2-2	CASSYPHRADTGELFF	TGTGCCAGCAGTTACCCCCACAGGGCGGACACCGGGGAGCTGTTTTTT
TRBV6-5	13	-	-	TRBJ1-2	CATQPGGRWGYTF	TGTGCCACCCAGCCGGGGGGCCGATGGGGCTACACCTTC
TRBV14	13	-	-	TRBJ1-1	CASSPTMLTEAFF	TGTGCCAGCAGCCCCACGATGCTCACTGAAGCTTTCTTT
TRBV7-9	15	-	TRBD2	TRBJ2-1	CASSLTSGVSNEQFF	TGTGCCAGCAGCCTAACTAGCGGGGTCTCCAATGAGCAGTTCTTC
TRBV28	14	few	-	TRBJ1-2	CATPGADSNYGYTF	TGTGCCACCCCCGGGGCAGATTCTAACTATGGCTACACCTTC
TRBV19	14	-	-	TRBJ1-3	CASSIPSSGNTIYF	TGTGCCAGTAGTATCCCATCCTCTGGAAACACCATATATTTT
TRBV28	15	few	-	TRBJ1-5	CASSLGGIRDQPQHF	TGTGCCAGCAGTTTGGGAGGGATCAGGGATCAGCCCCAGCATTTT
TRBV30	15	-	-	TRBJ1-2	CAWSALLPPDGRITF	TGTGCCTGGAGTGCCCTCTTACCCCCTGACGGGCGGATCACCTTC
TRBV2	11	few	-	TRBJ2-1	CASSRVREQFF	TGTGCCAGCAGTCGCGTGCGTGAGCAGTTCTTC
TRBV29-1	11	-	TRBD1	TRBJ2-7	CSVGQPYEQYF	TGCAGCGTGGGACAGCCCTACGAGCAGTACTTC
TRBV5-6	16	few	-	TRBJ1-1	CASSLPYQVGSTEAFF	TGTGCCAGCAGCTTACCTTATCAGGTGGGCTCCACTGAAGCTTTCTTT
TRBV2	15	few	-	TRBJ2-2	CASLWHPSGTGELFF	TGTGCCAGCTTATGGCATCCATCAGGGACCGGGGAGCTGTTTTTT
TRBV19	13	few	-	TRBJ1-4	CASRGTGNEKLFF	TGTGCCAGTAGAGGGACGGGGAATGAAAAACTGTTTTTT
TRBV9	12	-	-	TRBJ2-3	CASSRGGDTQYF	TGTGCCAGCAGCCGAGGGGGGGATACGCAGTATTTT
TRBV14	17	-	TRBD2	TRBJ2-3	CASSRGLAGASLTSQYF	TGTGCCAGCAGCCGTGGACTAGCGGGGGCCTCCCTGACGAGTCAGTATTTT
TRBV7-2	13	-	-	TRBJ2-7	CATAGVDSYEQYF	TGTGCCACCGCCGGGGTGGACAGCTACGAGCAGTACTTC
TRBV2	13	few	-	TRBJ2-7	CASSEASKSEQYF	TGTGCCAGCAGTGAGGCAAGTAAAAGCGAGCAGTACTTC
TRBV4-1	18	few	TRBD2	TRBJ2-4	CASSPGLAGGRAKNIQYF	TGCGCCAGCAGCCCTGGACTAGCGGGGGGGCGAGCCAAAAACATTCAGTACTTC
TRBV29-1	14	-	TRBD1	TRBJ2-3	CSAPGQGGTDTQYF	TGCAGCGCACCGGGACAGGGGGGGACAGATACGCAGTATTTT
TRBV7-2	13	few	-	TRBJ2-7	CASSLSRIYEQYF	TGTGCCAGCAGCTTAAGCAGGATCTACGAGCAGTACTTC
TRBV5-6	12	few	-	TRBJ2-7	CASSLKDYEQYF	TGTGCCAGCAGCTTGAAGGACTACGAGCAGTACTTC
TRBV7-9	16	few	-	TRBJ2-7	CASSPIRAGIAYEQYF	TGTGCCAGCAGCCCTATCCGGGCAGGGATTGCCTACGAGCAGTACTTC
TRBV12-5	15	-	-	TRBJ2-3	CASGLGTSSTDTQYF	TGTGCTAGTGGTTTGGGGACATCTAGCACAGATACGCAGTATTTT
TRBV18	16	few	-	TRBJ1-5	CASSPRGSDSNQPQHF	TGTGCCAGCTCCCCTCGGGGCAGCGATAGCAATCAGCCCCAGCATTTT
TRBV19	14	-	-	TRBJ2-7	CASSNDRTPYEQYF	TGTGCCAGTAGTAATGACAGGACCCCCTACGAGCAGTACTTC
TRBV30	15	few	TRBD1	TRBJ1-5	CAWSRGQGGNQPQHF	TGTGCCTGGAGTCGAGGTCAGGGGGGGAATCAGCCCCAGCATTTT
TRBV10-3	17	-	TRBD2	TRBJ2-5	CAISVSTLAGGQQTQYF	TGTGCCATCAGTGTGTCCACCCTAGCGGGGGGGCAACAGACCCAGTACTTC
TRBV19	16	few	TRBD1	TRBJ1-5	CASSRGQGISNQPQHF	TGTGCCAGTAGTAGGGGACAGGGGATTAGCAATCAGCCCCAGCATTTT
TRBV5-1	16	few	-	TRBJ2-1	CASSLGFGLSGDEQFF	TGCGCCAGCAGCTTGGGGTTCGGGCTCTCAGGAGATGAGCAGTTCTTC
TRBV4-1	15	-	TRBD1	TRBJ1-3	CASSRGDRDGNTIYF	TGCGCCAGCAGCCGCGGAGACAGGGATGGAAACACCATATATTTT
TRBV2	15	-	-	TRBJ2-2	CASSGASFMSGELFF	TGTGCCAGCAGTGGGGCGTCCTTCATGAGCGGGGAGCTGTTTTTT
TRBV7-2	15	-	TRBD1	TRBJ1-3	CASSHGQVAGNTIYF	TGTGCCAGCAGCCATGGACAGGTCGCTGGAAACACCATATATTTT
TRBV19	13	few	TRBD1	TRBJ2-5	CASTPQGQETQYF	TGTGCCAGTACCCCACAGGGGCAAGAGACCCAGTACTTC
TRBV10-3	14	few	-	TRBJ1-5	CAISESREGEPQHF	TGTGCCATCAGTGAGTCGAGGGAAGGGGAGCCCCAGCATTTT
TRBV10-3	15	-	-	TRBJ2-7	CAISVSGDNSYEQYF	TGTGCCATCAGTGTATCAGGGGACAACTCCTACGAGCAGTACTTC